This TCR beta chain was identified in a study of blood T cell repertoires in COVID-19. Germline V CDR1 and CDR2: MNHEY, SMNVEV (reference sequence). The CDR3 spans 20 residues. The V and J ends lost 2 bases and 3 bases, in that order; junction bases with no gene match: 13. Profiled with immunoSEQ multiplex PCR; TCRdb holds only in-frame clones, not every one. The table records around 20,000 clones, more than 75% of them present only once. The TCR originated in a human donor in a cohort sampled during active COVID-19. Sequencing was done on a sample of peripheral blood. The rearrangement links TRBV27 to TRBJ2-5; TRBD2 agrees at 15 bases. CDR3 in DNA: TGTGCCAGCAGTTTACGCTTCAAAATTCGGACTAGCGGGAGGGAAGAGACCCAGTACTTC. Protein: CASSLRFKIRTSGREETQYF.